A single sample is the source of the 19 T cell receptor beta chains below, sequenced in a study of OX40 agonist ivuxolimab in advanced cancers. Produced via immunoSEQ multiplex PCR; TCRdb's table is partial and in-frame only. The table shows about 68,000 clones, with around nine tenths occurring only once. The sample was CD4+ or CD8+ T cells sorted from blood, taken in a trial of the OX40 agonist ivuxolimab. These receptors were taken from an adult with an advanced solid tumor such as melanoma, head and neck, liver or kidney cancer.

This chain connects TRBV28 to TRBJ2-5; TRBD1 agrees at 10 bases. With V trimmed by 0 bases and J by 5 bases, 3 bases remained unmatched. Looked up from germline, CDR1 is MDHEN and CDR2 is SYDVKM. This CDR3 is 15 amino acids long. The chain's CDR3 is CASSLWGTGDETQYF. Written as DNA, the CDR3 is TGTGCCAGCAGTTTATGGGGGACAGGGGACGAGACCCAGTACTTC.

In its sample, this clone was seen once. The genes are TRBV2 and TRBJ2-4, with a tentative D call TRBD2 (6 bases). This CDR3 spans 12 amino acids. Per germline, CDR1 SNHLY and CDR2 FYNNEI. V was pared by 8 bases and J by 9 bases, with 14 bases between. The CDR3 DNA follows: TGTGCCAGCCGGGACTTGGGGACCATTCAGTACTTC. Translated: CASRDLGTIQYF.

The rearrangement joins TRBV18 to TRBJ1-6, with D perhaps matching TRBD1 (5 bases). Trimming cost V 3 bases and J 8 bases, with 8 bases left between them. The CDR3 extends over 13 amino acids. Germline values: CDR1 KGHSH, CDR2 LQKENI. CDR3 in DNA: TGTGCCAGCTCACCCGACAGTGATTCACCCCTCCACTTT. Amino acid sequence: CASSPDSDSPLHF.

This clone occurred once. This sequence joins TRBV6-5 and TRBJ1-2; D gene ambiguous. The germline V gene has CDR1 MNHEY and CDR2 SVGAGI. The CDR3 contains 14 residues. Trimming removed 0 bases from V and 4 bases from J, with 9 bases in between. As DNA, the CDR3 is TGTGCCAGCAGTTACTCCGGCAGCCCCTATGGCTACACCTTC. It is translated as CASSYSGSPYGYTF.

The gene calls are TRBV13 and TRBJ2-1; the D gene is possibly TRBD2 (5 bases). This CDR3 spans 14 amino acids. Germline lookup yields CDR1 PRHDT and CDR2 FYEKMQ (reference sequence). The germline V and J ends were trimmed by 1 base and 5 bases, with 9 bases remaining between them. The CDR3 DNA sequence: TGTGCCAGCAGCTTAGTTGGGAGAGACAATGAGCAGTTCTTC. This gives the protein CASSLVGRDNEQFF.

This clone was detected a few times. The genes are TRBV19 and TRBJ2-2; no firm D call. Between the trimmed V and J ends, which lost 5 bases and 2 bases, there was a span of 6 bases. Germline CDR1 is LNHDA and CDR2 is SQIVND (reference sequence). This CDR3 is built from 13 residues. CDR3 protein: CASSQTNTGELFF. CDR3 nucleotides: TGTGCCAGTAGTCAGACCAACACCGGGGAGCTGTTTTTT.

The chain couples TRBV27 to TRBJ1-2, with D tentatively TRBD1 (5 bases). CDR3 length: 15 amino acids. Trimming stripped 4 bases from V and 1 base from J, with 13 bases between. Germline CDR1 MNHEY, CDR2 SMNVEV (reference sequence). In nucleotides, the CDR3 is TGTGCCAGCAGTTCCCGACAGACCTTTAACTATGGCTACACCTTC. Amino acid sequence: CASSSRQTFNYGYTF.

This clone was counted between two and nine times. The rearrangement uses TRBV29-1 and TRBJ1-1; 7 positions agree with TRBD1. From germline, CDR1 is SQVTM and CDR2 ANQGSEA. CDR3 size: 13 residues. The ends lost 7 bases at V and 1 base at J; junction bases unmatched: 6. The CDR3 protein is CSARQGSNTEAFF. CDR3 coding DNA: TGCAGCGCCCGACAGGGATCGAACACTGAAGCTTTCTTT.

This clone has a single count. CDR3 in DNA: TGTGCCAGCAGTGAAGTCCCCCGGGATAGGTCCTACGAGCAGTACTTC. Translation: CASSEVPRDRSYEQYF. The V gene is TRBV6-1, the J gene TRBJ2-7, with D possibly being TRBD2 (5 bases). Germline V gene lookup returns CDR1 MNHNS and CDR2 SASEGT. The ends were cut back, 1 base at V and 1 base at J, with 14 bases in the middle. The CDR3 covers 16 residues.

This chain links TRBV27 with TRBJ1-1; D is possibly TRBD1 (6 bases). Looked up from germline, CDR1 is MNHEY and CDR2 is SMNVEV (reference sequence). The V end was cut by 2 bases, the J end by 5 bases, with 18 bases between. This CDR3 has 16 amino acids. The DNA of the CDR3 is TGTGCCAGCAGTTTAGGGGCCAGGGGAGGAGGAACTGAAGCTTTCTTT. Encoded protein: CASSLGARGGGTEAFF.

V is TRBV11-2 and J is TRBJ2-3; D perhaps matches TRBD2 (6 bases). V was trimmed by 1 base and J by 2 bases, leaving 13 bases between them. The CDR3 is made up of 16 amino acids. Germline V gene lookup returns CDR1 SGHAT and CDR2 FQNNGV. This chain's CDR3 is CASSLGVAVNTDTQYF. The CDR3 nucleotides read TGTGCCAGCAGCTTAGGAGTAGCGGTAAACACAGATACGCAGTATTTT.

This clone was counted only a few times. The chain uses TRBV7-6 and TRBJ1-2; no firm D call. Trimming took off 5 bases at V and 4 bases at J, with 8 bases between the two ends. The CDR3 extends over 12 amino acids. Looked up from germline, CDR1 is SGHVS and CDR2 is FNYEAQ. CDR3 DNA: TGTGCCAGCAGCCCAGGATTCTATGGCTACACCTTC. This encodes CASSPGFYGYTF.

The chain employs TRBV5-1 and TRBJ1-1; D is perhaps TRBD1 (5 bases). CDR1 and CDR2 from the germline V gene are SGHRS and YFSETQ. The CDR3 sequence is 14 residues long. The V and J ends lost 0 bases and 3 bases respectively, with 9 bases between them. The CDR3 DNA is TGCGCCAGCAGCTTGGAGCAGGGAGACACTGAAGCTTTCTTT. Translating it yields CASSLEQGDTEAFF.

The CDR3 reads CASSKDAYNEQFF. The CDR3 DNA sequence: TGTGCCAGCAGTAAGGACGCATACAATGAGCAGTTCTTC. The chain links TRBV2 to TRBJ2-1; D is undetermined. The CDR3 is 13 amino acids. The V gene lost 5 bases and the J gene lost 4 bases, with 9 bases spanning the gap. The germline V gene has CDR1 SNHLY and CDR2 FYNNEI.

The rearrangement links TRBV9 to TRBJ2-3; 11 bases line up with TRBD2. Losses at the gene ends were 0 bases for V and 5 bases for J; bases not matched to a gene: 8. CDR1 SGDLS and CDR2 YYNGEE come from the germline V gene. The CDR3 loop spans 17 amino acids. The CDR3 spells CASSVVGSGRARDTQYF. The CDR3 DNA sequence: TGTGCCAGCAGCGTAGTCGGTAGCGGGAGGGCCAGAGATACGCAGTATTTT.

J is TRBJ2-7 and V is TRBV11-2; 13 nucleotides line up with TRBD2. This CDR3 contains 17 residues. Germline V gene data show CDR1 as SGHAT and CDR2 as FQNNGV. Trimming removed 5 bases from V and 3 bases from J; junction bases left unmatched: 10. CDR3 sequence: CASSPPGWTSGSYEQYF. In DNA form, the CDR3 reads TGTGCCAGCAGCCCCCCGGGTTGGACTAGCGGGAGCTACGAGCAGTACTTC.

This clone showed up just once. This chain joins TRBV5-1 and TRBJ2-2, with 7 nucleotides matching TRBD1. The CDR3 contains 17 residues. Germline CDR1 and CDR2: SGHRS and YFSETQ. The ends lost 0 bases at V and 2 bases at J; junction bases unmatched: 7. The CDR3 region has the DNA TGCGCCAGCAGCTTGGACAGGGGCGAGGGTAACACCGGGGAGCTGTTTTTT. Translation: CASSLDRGEGNTGELFF.

This chain uses TRBV7-2 with TRBJ1-6; possibly TRBD1 for D (5 bases). The CDR3 has 14 residues. The V gene's germline CDR1 is SGHTA and CDR2 FQGNSA. Deletions cut 6 bases from V and 7 bases from J, with 13 bases between. This CDR3 is CASSYSRGNSPLHF. CDR3 sequence (DNA): TGTGCCAGCAGTTACAGCCGGGGCAATTCACCCCTCCACTTT.

This clone occurred once. The rearrangement joins TRBV9 to TRBJ2-1; D possibly uses TRBD1 or TRBD2 (5 bases each). V was shortened by 3 bases and J by 5 bases, with 9 bases between the two germline ends. This CDR3 is 13 amino acids long. The germline V gene has CDR1 SGDLS and CDR2 YYNGEE. Here the CDR3 reads CASSAGTHNEQFF. The CDR3 region has the DNA TGTGCCAGCAGCGCCGGGACCCACAATGAGCAGTTCTTC.